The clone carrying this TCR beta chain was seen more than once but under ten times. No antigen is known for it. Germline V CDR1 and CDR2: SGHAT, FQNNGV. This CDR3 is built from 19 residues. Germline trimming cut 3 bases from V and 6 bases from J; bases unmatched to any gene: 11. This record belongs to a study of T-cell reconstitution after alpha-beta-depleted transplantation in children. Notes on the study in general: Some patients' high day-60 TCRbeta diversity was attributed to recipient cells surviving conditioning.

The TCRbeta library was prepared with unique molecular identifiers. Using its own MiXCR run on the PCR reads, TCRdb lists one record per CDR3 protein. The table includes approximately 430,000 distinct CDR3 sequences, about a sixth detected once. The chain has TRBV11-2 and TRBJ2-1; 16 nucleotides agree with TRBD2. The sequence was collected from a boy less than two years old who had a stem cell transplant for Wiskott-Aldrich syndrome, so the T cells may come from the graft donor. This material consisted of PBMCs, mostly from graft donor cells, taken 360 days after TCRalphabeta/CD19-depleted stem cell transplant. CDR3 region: CASSFHMGTSGRASNEQFF. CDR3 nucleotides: TGTGCCAGCAGCTTTCATATGGGGACTAGCGGGAGGGCGAGCAATGAGCAGTTCTTC. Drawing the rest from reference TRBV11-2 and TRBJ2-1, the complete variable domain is EAGVAQSPRYKIIEKRQSVAFWCNPISGHATLYWYQQILGQGPKLLIQFQNNGVVDDSQLPKDRFSAERLKGVDSTLKIQPAKLEDSAVYLCASSFHMGTSGRASNEQFFGPGTRLTVL.